Following are 20 T cell receptor beta chains from one sample sequenced in a study of glioma-infiltrating T cells. TCR alpha and beta CDR3 regions were amplified from RNA using iRepertoire nested multiplex PCR. TCRdb re-analysed the multiplex PCR reads in MiXCR, keeping a single row per CDR3 protein. The sample lists approximately 100,000 distinct CDR3 sequences; around a quarter were seen once. Source material: glioma tissue, nonneoplastic brain tissue, or PBMCs (not recorded which). The receptor source for this set is a human donor with low-grade glioma or glioblastoma, undergoing nonglioma brain surgery, or in good health (not recorded which).

This sequence joins TRBV28 and TRBJ1-5; no reliable D call. Trimming left V 5 bases short and J 4 bases short, with 18 bases between. The CDR3 runs to 16 residues. Germline CDR1 is MDHEN and CDR2 is SYDVKM. The CDR3 loop reads CASSLPGGRRNQPQHF. As DNA, the CDR3 is TGTGCCAGCAGTCTCCCAGGAGGGAGAAGAAATCAGCCCCAGCATTTT.

There are many counts of this clonotype. The chain uses TRBV5-1 and TRBJ1-1; possible D gene TRBD1, 6 bases. The CDR3 is made up of 13 amino acids. The germline gives CDR1 SGHRS, CDR2 YFSETQ. Trimming pared 2 bases from V and 4 bases from J, leaving 9 bases between. The DNA of the CDR3 is TGCGCCAGCAGCTTTTTAGGGGGCACTGAAGCTTTCTTT. It is translated as CASSFLGGTEAFF.

Turning to this clonotype: A clone one base away is much larger, so this may be a read error. The J gene is TRBJ1-1, the V gene TRBV11-2; D gene ambiguous. Germline CDR1 is SGHAT and CDR2 is FQNNGV. The V end was cut by 7 bases, the J end by 1 base, with 13 bases between. The CDR3 sequence is 14 residues long. CDR3 sequence (DNA): TGTGCCAGCAACGGGAACAGATCGAACACTGAAGCTTTCTTT. Protein product: CASNGNRSNTEAFF.

This clonotype has ten or more counts. V usage is TRBV3-1 and J usage is TRBJ1-6; D gene ambiguous. From germline, CDR1 is LGHDT and CDR2 YNNKEL (reference sequence). V was clipped by 4 bases and J by 10 bases, with 14 bases between them. The CDR3 spans 14 residues. The CDR3, as DNA: TGTGCCAGCAGCCGACTGGGAGAAGGGTCACCCCTCCACTTT. As protein: CASSRLGEGSPLHF.

As concerns this clonotype: Possible read error: a much larger clone is one base away. The chain recombines TRBV7-2 with TRBJ2-3; possible D gene TRBD2, 6 bases. The CDR3 totals 11 residues. The germline V and J ends were trimmed by 8 bases and 10 bases, with 13 bases remaining between them. Germline-derived CDR1 and CDR2 are SGHTA and FQGNSA. Here the CDR3 reads CASGSGTAQYF. The DNA of the CDR3 is TGTGCCAGCGGCTCGGGGACTGCGCAGTATTTT. The variable domain in full, with the rest retrieved from reference TRBV7-2 and TRBJ2-3, is GAGVSQSPSNKVTEKGKDVELRCDPISGHTALYWYRQSLGQGLEFLIYFQGNSAPDKSGLPSDRFSAERTGGSVSTLTIQRTQQEDSAVYLCASGSGTAQYFGPGTRLTVL.

V is TRBV5-1 and J is TRBJ2-1; 11 bases match TRBD2. J gave up 5 bases and V 3 bases, and 19 bases lay outside the gene matches. The CDR3 has 20 residues. Looked up from germline, CDR1 is SGHRS and CDR2 is YFSETQ. CDR3 DNA sequence: TGCGCCAGCAGCTCGGTTACTACAGGACGACTAGCGGGAACCAACAATGAGCAGTTCTTC. Protein sequence: CASSSVTTGRLAGTNNEQFF.

In its sample, this clonotype was seen many times. This chain uses TRBV2 with TRBJ2-3; the D is unclear. The CDR3 totals 15 residues. Looked up from germline, CDR1 is SNHLY and CDR2 is FYNNEI. Trimming shortened V by 0 bases and J by 2 bases, and 9 bases separated the two germline ends. The CDR3 loop is CASSEALVPTDTQYF. CDR3 in DNA: TGTGCCAGCAGTGAAGCGTTGGTACCCACAGATACGCAGTATTTT. The full variable domain, completed using reference TRBV2 and TRBJ2-3, is EPEVTQTPSHQVTQMGQEVILRCVPISNHLYFYWYRQILGQKVEFLVSFYNNEISEKSEIFDDQFSVERPDGSNFTLKIRSTKLEDSAMYFCASSEALVPTDTQYFGPGTRLTVL.

This clonotype occurred many times. This rearrangement joins TRBV29-1 to TRBJ1-6; 7 positions agree with TRBD1. Germline lookup yields CDR1 SQVTM and CDR2 ANQGSEA. J lost 10 bases, V lost 5 bases, and 8 bases had no gene match. The CDR3 has 13 amino acids. CDR3 protein: CSVSSGGRSPLHF. The CDR3 DNA reads TGCAGCGTTTCTTCAGGGGGGCGGTCACCCCTCCACTTT.

This clonotype was recorded at least ten times. The chain combines TRBV6-2 or TRBV6-3 with TRBJ2-7, with TRBD2 identical over 7 bases. Per germline, CDR1 MNHEY and CDR2 SVGEGT. Germline trimming cut 7 bases from V and 7 bases from J; bases unmatched to any gene: 4. This CDR3 has 11 residues. Here the CDR3 reads CASTLGGEQYF. As DNA, the CDR3 is TGTGCCAGCACCCTCGGGGGGGAGCAGTACTTC.

This clonotype has ten or more counts. The gene calls are TRBV7-2 and TRBJ1-2, with a tentative D call TRBD1 (6 bases). The CDR3 loop spans 17 amino acids. Trimming stripped 0 bases from V and 0 bases from J, with 14 bases between. Germline V gene lookup returns CDR1 SGHTA and CDR2 FQGNSA. The CDR3 protein is CASSLAPLDSSNYGYTF. The CDR3 bases are TGTGCCAGCAGCTTAGCCCCCTTGGACAGTTCTAACTATGGCTACACCTTC.

In this sample, this clonotype turned up many times. V and J are TRBV28 and TRBJ1-1, with 10 bases lining up with TRBD1. The V gene end was trimmed by 6 bases and the J gene end by 0 bases; junction bases not matched to a gene: 7. Germline V CDR1 and CDR2: MDHEN, SYDVKM. The length of the CDR3 is 16 residues. The chain's CDR3 is CASSLGQGSMNTEAFF. The CDR3 bases are TGTGCCAGCAGCCTGGGACAGGGGAGCATGAACACTGAAGCTTTCTTT.

This clonotype was counted at least ten times. The chain carries TRBV12-3 or TRBV12-4 and TRBJ2-1; TRBD2 matches 13 bases. V was pared by 4 bases and J by 4 bases, with 4 bases of the junction left unmatched. The CDR3 contains 16 residues. CDR3 sequence (DNA): TGTGCCAGCAGTTCTGGACTAGCGGGGGTGTACAATGAGCAGTTCTTC. Its translation is CASSSGLAGVYNEQFF.

A few counts support this clonotype. A much more abundant neighbour one base away suggests this may be a read error. The rearrangement joins TRBV24-1 to TRBJ2-3; TRBD2 matches 8 bases. The CDR3 extends over 15 amino acids. Germline values: CDR1 KGHDR, CDR2 SFDVKD. CDR3 protein: CATSDLSGGTDMQYF. Written as DNA, the CDR3 is TGTGCCACCAGTGATTTGAGCGGGGGCACAGATATGCAGTATTTT.

There are many counts of this clonotype. The chain recombines TRBV11-1 with TRBJ2-3; maybe TRBD2 (6 bases). CDR1 SGHAT and CDR2 FQDESV come from the germline V gene (reference sequence). The ends were cut back, 4 bases at V and 2 bases at J, with 16 bases in the middle. The CDR3 is 16 residues long. The CDR3 spells CASSSGLSHITDTQYF. CDR3 nucleotides: TGTGCCAGCAGCTCGGGACTCTCACATATCACAGATACGCAGTATTTT.

Of note for this clonotype: A read error may explain this, as a much larger clone is one base away. The chain combines TRBV7-2 with TRBJ1-5; no definite D call. CDR1 and CDR2 from the germline V gene are SGHTA and FQGNSA. Trimming cost V 5 bases and J 6 bases, with 11 bases left between them. The CDR3 contains 13 residues. Written as DNA, the CDR3 is TGTGCCAGCAGCACCAGAAAGAGTCAGCCCCAGCATTTT. Its translation: CASSTRKSQPQHF. Combining the CDR3 with reference TRBV7-2 and TRBJ1-5 gives the whole variable domain GAGVSQSPSNKVTEKGKDVELRCDPISGHTALYWYRQSLGQGLEFLIYFQGNSAPDKSGLPSDRFSAERTGGSVSTLTIQRTQQEDSAVYLCASSTRKSQPQHFGDGTRLSIL.

There are many counts of this clonotype. The J gene is TRBJ1-2, the V gene TRBV27; TRBD1 matches 10 bases. Germline trimming cut 6 bases from V and 4 bases from J; bases unmatched to any gene: 8. The CDR3 spans 15 residues. In germline, CDR1 is MNHEY, CDR2 SMNVEV (reference sequence). CDR3 residues: CASSLTGTGAYGYTF. CDR3 sequence (DNA): TGTGCCAGCAGCCTAACCGGGACAGGGGCCTATGGCTACACCTTC.

This clonotype was seen many times. The V gene is TRBV6-2 or TRBV6-3, the J gene TRBJ2-2, with D possibly matching TRBD2 (6 bases). Germline assignment: CDR1 MNHEY and CDR2 SVGEGT. The CDR3 consists of 19 residues. V lost 2 bases, J lost 4 bases, and 23 bases lay in between. The CDR3 region is CASSYVRRTGVATTGELFF. The CDR3 nucleotides read TGTGCCAGCAGTTACGTAAGGAGAACGGGGGTAGCGACCACCGGGGAGCTGTTTTTT.

Note on this clonotype: The junction departs from germline at one end; a sequencing error may be responsible. The chain links TRBV19 to TRBJ1-5, with TRBD1 matching over 10 bases. The CDR3 extends over 15 amino acids. Germline V gene data show CDR1 as LNHDA and CDR2 as SQIVND (reference sequence). CDR3 nucleotide sequence: TGTGCCAGTAGTCCGGACAGGGGGATCAATCGGCCCCAGCATTTT. It translates to CASSPDRGINRPQHF. Full variable domain (remainder filled in from reference TRBV19 and TRBJ1-5): DGGITQSPKYLFRKEGQNVTLSCEQNLNHDAMYWYRQDPGQGLRLIYYSQIVNDFQKGDIAEGYSVSREKKESFPLTVTSAQKNPTAFYLCASSPDRGINRPQHFGDGTRLSIL.

The genes are TRBV20-1 and TRBJ2-7, with a weak D call TRBD2 (6 bases). Trimming removed 0 bases from V and 6 bases from J, with 15 bases in between. CDR3 length: 14 residues. CDR1 is DFQATT, CDR2 SNEGSKA, per germline (reference sequence). The CDR3 is CSARDLAGPCEQYF. In DNA form, the CDR3 reads TGCAGTGCTAGAGATCTGGCGGGACCCTGCGAGCAGTACTTC.

The sample holds many counts of this clonotype. The chain joins TRBV7-2 to TRBJ2-3, with D perhaps matching TRBD2 (6 bases). V was clipped by 6 bases and J by 2 bases, with 12 bases between them. CDR1 is SGHTA and CDR2 is FQGNSA in the germline V gene. CDR3 length equals 14 residues. The CDR3 protein is CASSSWTNTDTQYF. CDR3 nucleotides: TGTGCCAGCAGTTCGTGGACTAACACAGATACGCAGTATTTT.